The next 25 T cell receptor beta chains were all read from a single sample in a study of blood T cells in healthy people across ages (dated by TCRdb to the mid-2010s). Libraries were built with 5' RACE. TCRdb names Illumina HiSeq 2500 as the instrument used. The second PCR ran for about 6 to 12 cycles and used a J-beta primer mix along with a sample-barcoded 5' primer. The public reads were quality trimmed at Q25 with fastp and then assembled into clones with MiXCR by TCRdb, keeping productive beta chains. Every entry covers one CDR3 protein and lists the most common genes and DNA from its rows. Recorded for this sample are around 870,000 distinct CDR3 sequences; 29% of them occurred a single time. Roughly 17% of the sample goes to the ten largest clones. Sequenced sample: blood. Receptor source: a woman older than 75 in good health.

This chain uses TRBV5-1 with TRBJ1-1; D is unresolved. CDR3 length: 14 residues. In germline, CDR1 is SGHRS, CDR2 YFSETQ. V gave up 4 bases and J gave up 6 bases, with 16 bases separating them. The CDR3 loop is CASSVASRSAEAFF. The CDR3 nucleotides are TGCGCCAGCAGCGTTGCCTCCCGCAGCGCTGAAGCTTTCTTT.

At least ten counts were recorded for this clonotype. The gene calls are TRBV9 and TRBJ1-5; no definite D call. Deletions cut 6 bases from V and 2 bases from J, with 12 bases between. CDR1 and CDR2 from the germline V gene are SGDLS and YYNGEE. The CDR3 is 14 residues long. This chain's CDR3 is CASIRVLGNQPQHF. In nucleotides, the CDR3 is TGTGCCAGCATTAGGGTTCTAGGCAATCAGCCCCAGCATTTT. Combining the CDR3 with reference TRBV9 and TRBJ1-5 gives the whole variable domain DSGVTQTPKHLITATGQRVTLRCSPRSGDLSVYWYQQSLDQGLQFLIQYYNGEERAKGNILERFSAQQFPDLHSELNLSSLELGDSALYFCASIRVLGNQPQHFGDGTRLSIL.

The sample holds one count of this clonotype. A much larger clonotype is one base distant, so this may be a read error. The CDR3 sequence: CASREPGLTDTQYF. The CDR3 bases are TGTGCCAGCAGGGAGCCGGGCCTCACAGATACGCAGTATTTT. The chain employs TRBV6-1 and TRBJ2-3; D gene ambiguous. The V gene lost 6 bases and the J gene lost 2 bases, with 12 bases spanning the gap. CDR1 MNHNS and CDR2 SASEGT come from the germline V gene. The CDR3 covers 14 residues.

The chain joins TRBV7-8 to TRBJ2-3; D is perhaps TRBD2 (7 bases). Trimming removed 5 bases at V and 2 bases at J, with 23 bases between. Germline assignment: CDR1 SGHVS and CDR2 FQNEAQ. The CDR3 loop spans 18 amino acids. In DNA form, the CDR3 reads TGTGCCAGCAGCCCCGGGTGGCGGGGGCTACGATACACAGATACGCAGTATTTT. Protein sequence: CASSPGWRGLRYTDTQYF.

The chain couples TRBV7-2 to TRBJ2-2; 11 positions agree with TRBD1. From germline, CDR1 is SGHTA and CDR2 FQGNSA. The CDR3 covers 16 residues. The J segment lost 7 bases and the V segment lost 5 bases, leaving 9 bases of the junction unmatched. DNA of the CDR3: TGTGCCAGCAGCCCCAGGACAGGGGGCATAGGCGGGGAGCTGTTTTTT. Protein sequence: CASSPRTGGIGGELFF.

As for this clonotype: It may be a read error: a sequence one base away is much more abundant. The J gene is TRBJ2-1, the V gene TRBV14, with a weak D call TRBD2 (6 bases). The germline gives CDR1 SGHDN, CDR2 FVKESK. The CDR3 totals 17 residues. The CDR3 sequence is CASSQRKAGSSYNGQFF. The CDR3 nucleotides read TGTGCCAGCAGCCAAAGGAAGGCGGGGAGCTCCTACAATGGGCAGTTCTTC.

V gene TRBV20-1 combines with J gene TRBJ1-2, with a possible D match to TRBD1 (6 bases). V lost 5 bases and J 8 bases, leaving 21 bases between the germline ends. Germline assignment: CDR1 DFQATT and CDR2 SNEGSKA (reference sequence). There are 14 residues in the CDR3. CDR3 sequence reads: CSAFERTARQGYTF. Written as DNA, the CDR3 is TGCAGTGCTTTCGAACGGACAGCCCGGCAGGGCTACACCTTC.

This clonotype occurred a few times. This chain connects TRBV20-1 to TRBJ2-5; 8 positions match TRBD2. The CDR3 totals 17 residues. Germline CDR1 and CDR2: DFQATT and SNEGSKA (reference sequence). The V and J ends lost 6 bases and 5 bases, in that order; junction bases with no gene match: 20. The CDR3 sequence: CSAKKGSGGLERETQYF. The CDR3 region has the DNA TGCAGTGCCAAAAAGGGGAGCGGGGGTCTCGAGAGGGAGACCCAGTACTTC.

The sample holds many counts of this clonotype. V and J are TRBV7-2 and TRBJ2-3; D perhaps matches TRBD2 (6 bases). The V end lost 4 bases, the J end lost 7 bases, and 15 bases lay between the germline ends. CDR1 and CDR2 (germline): SGHTA, FQGNSA. The length of the CDR3 is 14 residues. CDR3 protein: CASSSGSEGYTQYF. The CDR3 bases are TGTGCCAGCAGCTCTGGATCGGAGGGGTATACGCAGTATTTT.

A few counts support this clonotype. This may be a read error: a much more frequent sequence differs by one nucleotide. The chain is built from TRBV6-2 or TRBV6-3 and TRBJ1-6, with D possibly being TRBD1 (5 bases). Between the trimmed V and J ends, which lost 6 bases and 16 bases, there was a span of 22 bases. Germline-derived CDR1 and CDR2 are MNHEY and SVGEGT. The CDR3 loop spans 14 amino acids. The CDR3 sequence: CASSLITGGTLLHF. CDR3 sequence (DNA): TGTGCCAGCAGCTTAATAACCGGAGGGACGCTACTCCACTTT.

This clonotype was observed a handful of times. The V and J genes are TRBV7-2 and TRBJ2-2; weak D call: TRBD2 (6 bases). The CDR3 consists of 13 residues. The ends were cut back, 5 bases at V and 9 bases at J, with 13 bases in the middle. CDR1 SGHTA and CDR2 FQGNSA come from the germline V gene. The DNA of the CDR3 is TGTGCCAGCAGCCCGGGGGTTATCAGGGAGCTGTTTTTT. Amino acid sequence: CASSPGVIRELFF.

This rearrangement joins TRBV12-3 or TRBV12-4 to TRBJ1-5; weak D call: TRBD1 (5 bases). Deletions cut 6 bases from V and 3 bases from J, with 12 bases between. The CDR3 length is 14 residues. The CDR3 region has the DNA TGTGCCAGCAGCCTCTCGGGACTCAATCAGCCCCAGCATTTT. Translation gives CASSLSGLNQPQHF.

This chain links TRBV19 with TRBJ1-2, with unresolved D. Trimming cost V 5 bases and J 4 bases, with 5 bases left between them. Looked up from germline, CDR1 is LNHDA and CDR2 is SQIVND (reference sequence). This CDR3 is 11 amino acids long. The CDR3 here is CASSRLYGYTF. The CDR3 DNA follows: TGTGCCAGTAGTCGGCTCTATGGCTACACCTTC.

This clonotype was counted ten times or more. V gene TRBV7-9 combines with J gene TRBJ1-1; 9 nucleotides match TRBD1. In germline, CDR1 is SEHNR, CDR2 FQNEAQ (reference sequence). V shed 2 bases, J shed 6 bases, and the junction held 7 bases outside the gene matches. CDR3 length equals 15 residues. The CDR3: CASSLLDRGSSEAFF. CDR3 DNA sequence: TGTGCCAGCAGCTTATTGGACAGGGGATCGTCTGAAGCTTTCTTT.

This clonotype was seen many times. This chain links TRBV5-5 with TRBJ1-2; 9 bases fit TRBD1. Germline CDR1 and CDR2: SGHKS and YYEKEE (reference sequence). CDR3 length equals 14 residues. V gave up 0 bases and J gave up 7 bases; unmatched junction bases: 4. CDR3 in DNA: TGTGCCAGCAGCTTGGACAGGGGGCCTGGTGGCTACACCTTC. Translation: CASSLDRGPGGYTF.

This clonotype was counted many times. The chain combines TRBV29-1 with TRBJ1-5; D is possibly TRBD1 (5 bases). This CDR3 has 13 amino acids. CDR1 SQVTM and CDR2 ANQGSEA come from the germline V gene. V was trimmed by 4 bases and J by 4 bases, leaving 11 bases between them. The CDR3 region has the DNA TGCAGCGTTGCCGGGGGAGGGAATCAGCCCCAGCATTTT. Residues: CSVAGGGNQPQHF.

As for this clonotype: This may be a read error: a much more frequent sequence differs by one nucleotide. The gene calls are TRBV20-1 and TRBJ2-5; 7 bases align to TRBD2. This CDR3 region has 13 residues. Germline CDR1 and CDR2: DFQATT and SNEGSKA (reference sequence). Losses at the gene ends were 1 base for V and 6 bases for J; bases not matched to a gene: 5. The chain's CDR3 is CSARVSGWKTQYF. The CDR3 DNA reads TGCAGTGCTAGAGTTAGCGGGTGGAAGACCCAGTACTTC.

This clonotype was picked up many times. Here the CDR3 reads CASSLLRGTYNEQFF. Written as DNA, the CDR3 is TGCGCCAGCAGCTTGTTGCGGGGGACCTACAATGAGCAGTTCTTC. The rearrangement links TRBV5-1 to TRBJ2-1; the match to TRBD2 covers 7 bases. Per the germline V gene, CDR1 is SGHRS and CDR2 is YFSETQ. This CDR3 spans 15 amino acids. Unmatched junction bases numbered 3, after V lost 1 base and J lost 2 bases. Combining the CDR3 with reference TRBV5-1 and TRBJ2-1 gives the whole variable domain KAGVTQTPRYLIKTRGQQVTLSCSPISGHRSVSWYQQTPGQGLQFLFEYFSETQRNKGNFPGRFSGRQFSNSRSEMNVSTLELGDSALYLCASSLLRGTYNEQFFGPGTRLTVL.

The chain carries TRBV3-1 and TRBJ1-6; tentatively, D is TRBD1 (5 bases). The CDR3 loop spans 15 amino acids. Germline CDR1 LGHDT, CDR2 YNNKEL (reference sequence). V lost 6 bases and J 13 bases, leaving 22 bases between the germline ends. CDR3 residues: CASSEAQRGVWPLHF. The CDR3 bases are TGTGCCAGCAGTGAGGCACAGAGGGGTGTATGGCCCCTCCACTTT.

This clonotype was counted many times. The chain uses TRBV20-1 and TRBJ2-1; TRBD2 matches 9 bases. This CDR3 region has 16 residues. Germline lookup yields CDR1 DFQATT and CDR2 SNEGSKA (reference sequence). Trimming removed 5 bases from V and 9 bases from J; junction bases left unmatched: 17. CDR3 nucleotides: TGCAGTGCTCCCTCAAGTGGCGGGGGGGCTTTCGGTGAGCAGTTCTTC. Translated, it gives CSAPSSGGGAFGEQFF.

This clonotype was picked up many times. V is TRBV3-1 and J is TRBJ1-2; no definite D call. Trimming cost V 5 bases and J 8 bases, with 9 bases left between them. The germline CDR1 and CDR2 sequences are LGHDT and YNNKEL (reference sequence). The CDR3 spans 11 residues. The CDR3, as DNA: TGTGCCAGCAGCTCGGCCAGGGGCTACACCTTC. It codes for CASSSARGYTF. The variable domain in full, with the rest retrieved from reference TRBV3-1 and TRBJ1-2, is DTAVSQTPKYLVTQMGNDKSIKCEQNLGHDTMYWYKQDSKKFLKIMFSYNNKELIINETVPNRFSPKSPDKAHLNLHINSLELGDSAVYFCASSSARGYTFGSGTRLTVV.

This clonotype was observed a few times. A read error may produce the germline difference seen at one junction end. This chain uses TRBV20-1 with TRBJ1-1; D possibly corresponds to TRBD1 (6 bases). Germline V gives CDR1 DFQATT, CDR2 SNEGSKA (reference sequence). The CDR3 totals 11 residues. The CDR3 region is CSAFWDTEAFF. In nucleotides, the CDR3 is TGCAGTGCTTTTTGGGACACCGAAGCTTTCTTT.

With regard to this clonotype: A much more abundant neighbour one base away suggests this may be a read error. The gene calls are TRBV12-3 or TRBV12-4 and TRBJ1-5; a possible D gene is TRBD1 (5 bases). The CDR3 has 15 residues. DNA of the CDR3: TGTGCCAGCACTGGGGGGTTACGGACGAATCAGCCCCGGCATTTT. It translates to CASTGGLRTNQPRHF.

Many counts were recorded for this clonotype. DNA of the CDR3: TGCGCCAGCAGCTTGGGTATAGGGGTCCACGAGCAGTACTTC. Amino acid sequence: CASSLGIGVHEQYF. V is TRBV5-1 and J is TRBJ2-7, with D possibly TRBD1 on 5 matching bases. The V end lost 0 bases, the J end lost 5 bases, and 12 bases lay between the germline ends. The CDR3 length is 14 residues. Per germline, CDR1 SGHRS and CDR2 YFSETQ.

DNA for the CDR3: TGTGCCAGCAGTTACTCGACCCACAGGGGCCCGGAAAAACTGTTTTTT. This gives the protein CASSYSTHRGPEKLFF. The V call is TRBV6-5, the J call TRBJ1-4, with 7 bases identical to TRBD1. From germline, CDR1 is MNHEY and CDR2 SVGAGI. The V segment lost 0 bases and the J segment 8 bases; nucleotides outside the gene matches: 9. The CDR3 length is 16 residues.